Presented here are 4 T cell receptor beta chains from one specimen sequenced in a study of blood T cell repertoires in COVID-19 (dated by TCRdb to about 2020). The library was built by means of the immunoSEQ multiplex PCR assay. TCRdb re-hosts the immuneACCESS table, in-frame sequences only. Its copies lack some clones; in the studies checked, an unresolved V gene accounts for under half of them, and the cause for the rest is not known. Recorded for this sample are around 30,000 clones; 85% to 90% of them occurred a single time. The ten largest clones capture roughly an eighth of the sample. Sequencing used peripheral blood. All receptors derive from a man aged 70-80 years with active COVID-19.

The chain combines TRBV19 with TRBJ1-3; no clear D. The CDR3 totals 15 residues. Germline assignment: CDR1 LNHDA and CDR2 SQIVND (reference sequence). The V end lost 5 bases, the J end lost 1 base, and 12 bases lay between the germline ends. The CDR3 protein is CASSSEGVSGNTIYF. Written as DNA, the CDR3 is TGTGCCAGTAGTTCCGAGGGAGTGTCTGGAAACACCATATATTTT.

This sequence joins TRBV28 and TRBJ2-1, with TRBD1 matching 9 bases. CDR3 length: 13 residues. Trimming took 8 bases from V and 6 from J; bases not matched to a gene: 5. From germline, CDR1 is MDHEN and CDR2 SYDVKM. The CDR3: CASGRQGVNEQFF. For the CDR3, the DNA is TGTGCCAGCGGAAGACAGGGGGTCAATGAGCAGTTCTTC.

This chain uses TRBV10-3 with TRBJ2-5; tentatively, D is TRBD2 (6 bases). The CDR3 covers 13 residues. Per the germline V gene, CDR1 is ENHRY and CDR2 is SYGVKD. The V end was cut by 2 bases, the J end by 6 bases, with 10 bases between. The CDR3 reads CAISEGGWKTQYF. The CDR3 region has the DNA TGTGCCATCAGTGAGGGAGGGTGGAAGACCCAGTACTTC.

V and J are TRBV5-1 and TRBJ2-7, with D tentatively TRBD2 (5 bases). The CDR3 is made up of 12 amino acids. Germline loops: CDR1 SGHRS, CDR2 YFSETQ. Trimming took 0 bases from V and 5 from J, leaving 6 bases between them. The DNA for the CDR3 is TGCGCCAGCAGCTTGGCCGGGAACGAGCAGTACTTC. This sequence encodes CASSLAGNEQYF.